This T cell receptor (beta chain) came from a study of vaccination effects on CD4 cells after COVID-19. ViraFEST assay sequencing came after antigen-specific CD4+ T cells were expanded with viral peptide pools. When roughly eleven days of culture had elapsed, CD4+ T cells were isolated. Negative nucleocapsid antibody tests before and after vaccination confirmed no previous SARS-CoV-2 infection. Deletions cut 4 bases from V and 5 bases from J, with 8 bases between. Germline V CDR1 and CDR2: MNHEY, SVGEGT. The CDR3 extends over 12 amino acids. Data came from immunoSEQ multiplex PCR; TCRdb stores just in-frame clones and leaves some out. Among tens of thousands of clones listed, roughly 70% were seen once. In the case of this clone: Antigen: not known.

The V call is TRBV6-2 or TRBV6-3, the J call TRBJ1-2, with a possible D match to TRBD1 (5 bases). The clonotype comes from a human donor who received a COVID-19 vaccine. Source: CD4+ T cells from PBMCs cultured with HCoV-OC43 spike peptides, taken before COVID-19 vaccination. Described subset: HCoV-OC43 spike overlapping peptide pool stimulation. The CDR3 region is CASSSGFYGYTF. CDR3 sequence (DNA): TGTGCCAGCAGTTCAGGGTTTTATGGCTACACCTTC.